This T cell receptor (beta chain) was sequenced during a study of pediatric ulcerative colitis. This clone is a singleton in its sample. Sequencing was at survey level. Clones were sequenced by immunoSEQ multiplex PCR, and TCRdb holds only the in-frame ones, with some missing. Of more than 50,000 clones detected, about 89% appear once; the ten largest clones hold approximately 1.5%. The receptor was isolated from a boy aged 5-17 years who was a control in a study of pediatric ulcerative colitis. Input material: blood.

CDR3 loop: CASSLSGYNPYEQFF. CDR3 coding DNA: TGTGCCAGCAGTTTATCGGGATATAATCCGTATGAGCAGTTCTTC. The genes are TRBV27 and TRBJ2-1; no clear D. CDR3 length: 15 amino acids. Germline V gene data show CDR1 as MNHEY and CDR2 as SMNVEV (reference sequence). Trimming took off 0 bases at V and 8 bases at J, with 14 bases between the two ends.